The source of this TCR beta chain is a study of blood T cell repertoires in COVID-19. Study context: Sources were T cells, B-cell-depleted T cells, or PBMCs; the material itself was cDNA or gDNA.

Per the germline V gene, CDR1 is MNHEY and CDR2 is SVGEGT. Trimming left V 6 bases short and J 10 bases short, with 20 bases between. CDR3 length: 14 residues. Per the original data handling: From reference gene primer amplification, estimates of nucleated cell counts were derived. Sequencing was performed with immunoSEQ multiplex PCR; in TCRdb, only in-frame clones are kept and a portion is missing. For V, J and clone size, that table is used; D and trimming come from the DNA. The sample lists 80,000 or so clones, under 80% occurring once. The sample was peripheral blood. The chain uses TRBV6-2 or TRBV6-3 and TRBJ2-3; D is possibly TRBD2 (6 bases). This receptor was taken from a human donor in a cohort sampled during active COVID-19. CDR3 residues: CASSRDFIGVAQYF. In DNA form, the CDR3 reads TGTGCCAGCAGCAGGGACTTCATCGGCGTGGCGCAGTATTTT.